This passage covers 19 T cell receptor beta chains from one sample sequenced in a study of control samples from healthy donors and cancer patients. TCRdb's copy holds only in-frame clones and misses some; the assay was immunoSEQ multiplex PCR. The data show approximately 58,000 clones, with about 87% seen just once and approximately 11% held by the top ten. The sample comprised PBMCs. The origin of the receptors is a woman aged 55 to 70 with lung cancer.

This chain uses TRBV11-2 with TRBJ2-1; D gene uncertain. The CDR3 runs 12 residues. The V and J ends lost 0 bases and 9 bases respectively, with 6 bases between them. Germline loops: CDR1 SGHAT, CDR2 FQNNGV. The CDR3 DNA sequence: TGTGCCAGCAGCTTAGATCGGAGTGAGCAGTTCTTC. It translates to CASSLDRSEQFF. The whole variable domain, remainder taken from reference TRBV11-2 and TRBJ2-1, is EAGVAQSPRYKIIEKRQSVAFWCNPISGHATLYWYQQILGQGPKLLIQFQNNGVVDDSQLPKDRFSAERLKGVDSTLKIQPAKLEDSAVYLCASSLDRSEQFFGPGTRLTVL.

The chain joins TRBV5-4 to TRBJ2-2, with 8 nucleotides matching TRBD1. Looked up from germline, CDR1 is SGHNT and CDR2 is YYREEE (reference sequence). Germline trimming cut 3 bases from V and 4 bases from J; bases unmatched to any gene: 8. The CDR3 loop spans 16 amino acids. The CDR3 is CASSSPGQAFTGELFF. The CDR3 region has the DNA TGTGCCAGCAGCTCACCGGGACAGGCTTTCACCGGGGAGCTGTTTTTT.

This clone is a singleton in its sample. The chain couples TRBV5-1 to TRBJ2-2; 10 bases line up with TRBD2. Germline V gene data show CDR1 as SGHRS and CDR2 as YFSETQ. CDR3 size: 15 residues. After removal of 4 bases from V and 3 bases from J, the junction contained 3 bases not matched to a gene. CDR3 sequence reads: CASSRSGRDTGELFF. CDR3 nucleotide sequence: TGCGCCAGCAGCCGAAGCGGGAGGGACACCGGGGAGCTGTTTTTT.

The chain recombines TRBV5-6 with TRBJ2-3; D remains unclear. Germline-derived CDR1 and CDR2 are SGHDT and YYEEEE. The germline V and J ends were trimmed by 0 bases and 3 bases, with 5 bases remaining between them. This CDR3 comprises 13 residues. The CDR3, as DNA: TGTGCCAGCAGCTTGGCCGGGACAGATACGCAGTATTTT. Protein: CASSLAGTDTQYF.

For the CDR3, the DNA is TGCGCCAGCAGCTTAGGACAGGGACAGACCCAGTACTTC. Protein: CASSLGQGQTQYF. The chain has TRBV5-1 and TRBJ2-5; 8 nucleotides line up with TRBD1. This CDR3 is built from 13 residues. In germline, CDR1 is SGHRS, CDR2 YFSETQ. J lost 6 bases, V lost 2 bases, and 3 bases had no gene match.

V is TRBV30 and J is TRBJ1-1; D is unclear. This CDR3 comprises 16 residues. CDR1 and CDR2 from the germline V gene are GTSNPN and SVGIG (reference sequence). The V end lost 0 bases, the J end lost 1 base, and 15 bases lay between the germline ends. Here the CDR3 DNA reads TGTGCCTGGAGTGTACGGGGTTGGCAGAGGAACACTGAAGCTTTCTTT. Its translation is CAWSVRGWQRNTEAFF. The full variable domain, with the rest looked up from reference TRBV30 and TRBJ1-1, is SQTIHQWPATLVQPVGSPLSLECTVEGTSNPNLYWYRQAAGRGLQLLFYSVGIGQISSEVPQNLSASRPQDRQFILSSKKLLLSDSGFYLCAWSVRGWQRNTEAFFGQGTRLTVV.

The rearrangement links TRBV28 to TRBJ2-3; D remains ambiguous. Germline lookup yields CDR1 MDHEN and CDR2 SYDVKM. Trimming left V 5 bases short and J 2 bases short, with 8 bases between. The CDR3 consists of 13 residues. The CDR3 loop reads CASSPGDTDTQYF. The CDR3 nucleotides are TGTGCCAGCAGTCCCGGAGACACAGATACGCAGTATTTT.

The genes are TRBV12-3 or TRBV12-4 and TRBJ1-2, with 7 bases identical to TRBD1. The CDR3 is made up of 12 amino acids. J gave up 8 bases and V 7 bases, and 7 bases lay outside the gene matches. The CDR3 region is CASTRGGRGYTF. CDR3 bases: TGTGCCAGCACCAGGGGGGGCCGCGGCTACACCTTC.

The rearrangement uses TRBV10-1 and TRBJ1-2; a weak D match, TRBD1 (6 bases). The CDR3 is made up of 13 amino acids. Trimming stripped 6 bases from V and 2 bases from J, with 10 bases between. Germline values: CDR1 WNHNN, CDR2 SYGVQD (reference sequence). In nucleotides, the CDR3 is TGCGCCAGCAGCTACGGACAGAACTATGGCTACACCTTC. It translates to CASSYGQNYGYTF.

V and J are TRBV4-1 and TRBJ2-1; D unresolved. This CDR3 has 15 residues. V was pared by 3 bases and J by 0 bases, with 9 bases between. CDR1 MGHRA and CDR2 YSYEKL come from the germline V gene. CDR3 nucleotide sequence: TGCGCCAGCAGCCAGGACCTTATCTCCTACAATGAGCAGTTCTTC. Protein product: CASSQDLISYNEQFF.

This clone was seen just once. The rearrangement uses TRBV10-3 and TRBJ1-2; 8 positions agree with TRBD1. The CDR3 has 13 amino acids. Per germline, CDR1 ENHRY and CDR2 SYGVKD. The trim removed 3 bases at V and 8 bases at J, leaving 5 bases unmatched. Here the CDR3 reads CAISEQGVRGYTF. CDR3 DNA: TGTGCCATCAGTGAACAGGGGGTTAGGGGCTACACCTTC.

V gene TRBV19 combines with J gene TRBJ2-3; unclear D gene. Germline CDR1 and CDR2: LNHDA and SQIVND (reference sequence). This CDR3 comprises 11 residues. With 4 bases removed from V and 6 bases from J, the gap between germline ends came to 5 bases. The CDR3 reads CASSTWDTQYF. CDR3 nucleotide sequence: TGTGCCAGTAGTACCTGGGATACGCAGTATTTT.

CDR3 nucleotide sequence: TGTGCCAGTAGCGACATTGGAAACACCATATATTTT. Translation gives CASSDIGNTIYF. The V and J genes are TRBV19 and TRBJ1-3; D call uncertain. The CDR3 is 12 amino acids. The germline CDR1 and CDR2 sequences are LNHDA and SQIVND (reference sequence). V lost 6 bases and J 3 bases, leaving 6 bases between the germline ends.

The chain carries TRBV6-2 or TRBV6-3 and TRBJ2-7; 8 nucleotides line up with TRBD2. V dropped 0 bases and J dropped 2; count of bases not matched to a gene: 3. This CDR3 contains 15 residues. CDR1 MNHEY and CDR2 SVGEGT come from the germline V gene. The CDR3 protein is CASSYSPGGPYEQYF. CDR3 in DNA: TGTGCCAGCAGTTACTCACCGGGAGGGCCCTACGAGCAGTACTTC.

The V gene is TRBV15, the J gene TRBJ1-1; D unclear. Germline CDR1 LNHNV, CDR2 YYDKDF (reference sequence). Trimming stripped 1 base from V and 3 bases from J, with 12 bases between. This CDR3 contains 15 residues. The CDR3 protein is CATSRAVGGYTEAFF. The CDR3 DNA reads as TGTGCCACCAGCAGAGCGGTTGGCGGGTACACTGAAGCTTTCTTT.

The chain combines TRBV28 with TRBJ2-1; no reliable D call. V gave up 7 bases and J gave up 15 bases, with 19 bases separating them. Germline assignment: CDR1 MDHEN and CDR2 SYDVKM. This CDR3 spans 12 amino acids. CDR3 sequence reads: CASTNTYLVWFF. CDR3 in DNA: TGTGCCAGCACCAACACCTATCTAGTGTGGTTCTTC.

The chain has TRBV6-5 and TRBJ1-1; 7 bases align to TRBD1. The length of the CDR3 is 13 residues. Trimming took 6 bases from V and 4 from J; bases not matched to a gene: 5. Germline CDR1 and CDR2: MNHEY and SVGAGI. DNA for the CDR3: TGTGCCAGCAGACAGGGGTTTAGCACTGAAGCTTTCTTT. It yields the protein CASRQGFSTEAFF.

On this clone: An end of the junction differs from the germline gene, which may be a read error. CDR3 loop: CASSLGLAANAGELFF. The CDR3 DNA follows: TGCGCCAGCAGCTTGGGACTAGCGGCGAACGCCGGGGAGCTGTTTTTT. The gene calls are TRBV5-1 and TRBJ2-2; the match to TRBD2 covers 9 bases. Germline V gene data show CDR1 as SGHRS and CDR2 as YFSETQ. The CDR3 length is 16 residues.

Here the CDR3 DNA reads TGTGCCAGCAGTGAAGCGCGCGGGACGGCCAAGTTGGGTGGCTACACCTTC. Encoded protein: CASSEARGTAKLGGYTF. V usage is TRBV6-1 and J usage is TRBJ1-2; tentatively, D is TRBD1 (5 bases). V was trimmed by 0 bases and J by 7 bases, leaving 21 bases between them. The CDR3 has 17 amino acids. In germline, CDR1 is MNHNS, CDR2 SASEGT.